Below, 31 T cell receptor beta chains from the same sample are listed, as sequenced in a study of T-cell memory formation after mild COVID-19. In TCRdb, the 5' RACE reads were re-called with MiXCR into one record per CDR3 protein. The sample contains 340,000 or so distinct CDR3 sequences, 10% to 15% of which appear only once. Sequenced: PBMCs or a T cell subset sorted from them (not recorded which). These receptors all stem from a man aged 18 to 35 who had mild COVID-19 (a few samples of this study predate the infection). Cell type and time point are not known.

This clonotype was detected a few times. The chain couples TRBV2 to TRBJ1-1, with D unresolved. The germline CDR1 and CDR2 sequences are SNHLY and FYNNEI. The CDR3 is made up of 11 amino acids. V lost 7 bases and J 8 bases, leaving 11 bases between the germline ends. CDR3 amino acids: CASTLVGEAFF. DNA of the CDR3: TGTGCCAGCACCCTGGTGGGGGAAGCTTTCTTT. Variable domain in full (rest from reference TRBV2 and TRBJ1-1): EPEVTQTPSHQVTQMGQEVILRCVPISNHLYFYWYRQILGQKVEFLVSFYNNEISEKSEIFDDQFSVERPDGSNFTLKIRSTKLEDSAMYFCASTLVGEAFFGQGTRLTVV.

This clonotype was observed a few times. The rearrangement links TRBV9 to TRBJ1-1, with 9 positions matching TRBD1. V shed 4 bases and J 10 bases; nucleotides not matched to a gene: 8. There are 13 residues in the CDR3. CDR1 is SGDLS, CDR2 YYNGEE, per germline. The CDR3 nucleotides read TGTGCCAGCAGCTCCGACAGGGGGGAGACAGCTTTCTTT. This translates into CASSSDRGETAFF.

The CDR3 sequence: CSAARTGGGQPQHF. CDR3 coding DNA: TGCAGTGCTGCCCGGACAGGGGGAGGACAGCCCCAGCATTTT. The gene calls are TRBV20-1 and TRBJ1-5; 10 bases are shared with TRBD1. This CDR3 region has 14 residues. Germline V gene data show CDR1 as DFQATT and CDR2 as SNEGSKA (reference sequence). The junction had 8 bases not matched to a gene; V was cut back by 5 bases and J by 7 bases.

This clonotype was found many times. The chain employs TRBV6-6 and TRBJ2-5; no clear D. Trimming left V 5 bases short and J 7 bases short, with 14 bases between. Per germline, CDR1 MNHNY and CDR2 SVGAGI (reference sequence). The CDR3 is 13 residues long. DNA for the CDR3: TGTGCCAGCAGTAAAAGCCACGAAGGGACCCAGTACTTC. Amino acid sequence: CASSKSHEGTQYF.

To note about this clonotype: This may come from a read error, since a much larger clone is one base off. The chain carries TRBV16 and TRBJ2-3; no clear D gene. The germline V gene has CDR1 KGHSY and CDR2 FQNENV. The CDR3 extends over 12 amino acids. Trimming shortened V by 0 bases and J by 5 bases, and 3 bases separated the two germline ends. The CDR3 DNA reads TGTGCCAGCAGCCAATCGGTAGATACGCAGTATTTT. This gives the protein CASSQSVDTQYF.

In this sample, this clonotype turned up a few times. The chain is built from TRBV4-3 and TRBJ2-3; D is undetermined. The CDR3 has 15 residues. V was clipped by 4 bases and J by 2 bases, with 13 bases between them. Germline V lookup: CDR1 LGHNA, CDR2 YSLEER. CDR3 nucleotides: TGCGCCAGCAGCCGAGTACTCGCGAACACAGATACGCAGTATTTT. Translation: CASSRVLANTDTQYF.

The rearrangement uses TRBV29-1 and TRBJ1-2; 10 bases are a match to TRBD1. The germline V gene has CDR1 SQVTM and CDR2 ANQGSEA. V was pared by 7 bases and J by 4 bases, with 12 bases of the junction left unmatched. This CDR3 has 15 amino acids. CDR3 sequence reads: CSDRPGQGISYGYTF. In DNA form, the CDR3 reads TGCAGCGACCGTCCGGGACAGGGGATTTCCTATGGCTACACCTTC.

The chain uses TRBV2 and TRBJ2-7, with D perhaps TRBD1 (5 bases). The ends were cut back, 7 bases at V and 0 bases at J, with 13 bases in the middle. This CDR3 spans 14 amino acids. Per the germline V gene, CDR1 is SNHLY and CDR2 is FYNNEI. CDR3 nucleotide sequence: TGTGCCAGCATGGGGCAGGATAGCTCCTACGAGCAGTACGTC. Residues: CASMGQDSSYEQYV.

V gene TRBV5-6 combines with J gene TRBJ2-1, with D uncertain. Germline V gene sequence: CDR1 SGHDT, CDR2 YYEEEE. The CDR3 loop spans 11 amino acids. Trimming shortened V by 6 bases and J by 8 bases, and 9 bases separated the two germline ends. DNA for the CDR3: TGTGCCAGCACCTGGACGGATGAGCAGTTCTTC. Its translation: CASTWTDEQFF.

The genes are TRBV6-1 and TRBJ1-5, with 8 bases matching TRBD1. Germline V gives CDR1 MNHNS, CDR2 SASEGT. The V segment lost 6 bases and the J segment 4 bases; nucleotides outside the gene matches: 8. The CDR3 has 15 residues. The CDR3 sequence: CASSFTGTGNQPQHF. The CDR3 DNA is TGTGCCAGCAGCTTCACCGGGACAGGTAATCAGCCCCAGCATTTT.

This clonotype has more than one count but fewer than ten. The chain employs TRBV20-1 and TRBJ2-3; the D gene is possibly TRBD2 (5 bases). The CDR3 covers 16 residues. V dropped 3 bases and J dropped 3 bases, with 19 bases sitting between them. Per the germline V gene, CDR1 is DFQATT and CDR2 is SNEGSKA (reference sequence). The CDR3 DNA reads TGCAGTGCTAGTCTCGAGGGCCCGGAAGGTACAGATACGCAGTATTTT. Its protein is CSASLEGPEGTDTQYF.

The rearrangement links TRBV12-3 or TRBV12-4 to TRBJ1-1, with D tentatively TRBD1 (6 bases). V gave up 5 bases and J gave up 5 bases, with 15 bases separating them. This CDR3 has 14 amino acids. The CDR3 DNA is TGTGCCAGCAGTCGGACAGATCTCTCGACTGAAGCTTTCTTT. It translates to CASSRTDLSTEAFF.

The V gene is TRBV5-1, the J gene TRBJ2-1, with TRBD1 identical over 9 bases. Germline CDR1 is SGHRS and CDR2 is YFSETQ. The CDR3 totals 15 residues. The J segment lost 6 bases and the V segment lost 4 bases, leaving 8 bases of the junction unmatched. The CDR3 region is CASSDEDRGGNEQFF. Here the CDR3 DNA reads TGCGCCAGCAGCGACGAGGACAGGGGCGGCAATGAGCAGTTCTTC.

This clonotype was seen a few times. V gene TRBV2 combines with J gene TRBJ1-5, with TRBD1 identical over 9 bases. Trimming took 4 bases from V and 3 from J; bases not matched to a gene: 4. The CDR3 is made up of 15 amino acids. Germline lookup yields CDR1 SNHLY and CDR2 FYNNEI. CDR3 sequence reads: CASSARTGDNQPQHF. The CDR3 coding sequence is TGTGCCAGCAGTGCCAGGACAGGGGACAATCAGCCCCAGCATTTT.

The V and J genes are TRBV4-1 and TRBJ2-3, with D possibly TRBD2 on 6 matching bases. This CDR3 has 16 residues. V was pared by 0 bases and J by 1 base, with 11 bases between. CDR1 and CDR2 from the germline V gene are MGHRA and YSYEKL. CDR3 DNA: TGCGCCAGCAGCCAAGAGTGGGCTAGCGGCACAGATACGCAGTATTTT. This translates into CASSQEWASGTDTQYF.

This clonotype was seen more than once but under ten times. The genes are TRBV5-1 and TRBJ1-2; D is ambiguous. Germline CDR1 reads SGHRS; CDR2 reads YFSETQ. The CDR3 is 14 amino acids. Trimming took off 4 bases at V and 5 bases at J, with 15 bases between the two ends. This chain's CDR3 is CASSVGSPSYGYTF. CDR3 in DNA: TGCGCCAGCAGCGTCGGGTCTCCGTCATATGGCTACACCTTC. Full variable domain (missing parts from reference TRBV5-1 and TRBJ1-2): KAGVTQTPRYLIKTRGQQVTLSCSPISGHRSVSWYQQTPGQGLQFLFEYFSETQRNKGNFPGRFSGRQFSNSRSEMNVSTLELGDSALYLCASSVGSPSYGYTFGSGTRLTVV.

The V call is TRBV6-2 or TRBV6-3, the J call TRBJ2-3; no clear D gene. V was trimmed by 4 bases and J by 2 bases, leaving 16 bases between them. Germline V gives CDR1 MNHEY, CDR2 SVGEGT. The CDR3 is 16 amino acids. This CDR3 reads CASSSGLVMFTDTQYF. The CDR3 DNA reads TGTGCCAGCAGTTCCGGCCTCGTGATGTTCACAGATACGCAGTATTTT.

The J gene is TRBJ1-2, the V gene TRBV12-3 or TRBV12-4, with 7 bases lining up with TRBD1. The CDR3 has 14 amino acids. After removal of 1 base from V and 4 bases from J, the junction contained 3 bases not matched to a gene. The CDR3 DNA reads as TGTGCCAGCAGTTTAGTCGGGACAGCCTATGGCTACACCTTC. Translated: CASSLVGTAYGYTF.

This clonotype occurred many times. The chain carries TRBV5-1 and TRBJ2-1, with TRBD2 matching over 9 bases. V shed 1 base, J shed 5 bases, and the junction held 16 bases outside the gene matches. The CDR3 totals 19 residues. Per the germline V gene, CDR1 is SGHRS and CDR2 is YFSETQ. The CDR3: CASSLYSSVVAGADNEQFF. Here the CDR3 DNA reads TGCGCCAGCAGCTTGTATTCTTCAGTCGTAGCGGGGGCCGACAATGAGCAGTTCTTC.

As DNA, the CDR3 is TGTGCCAGCAGTTTAGAAATGAACACTGAAGCTTTCTTT. It encodes CASSLEMNTEAFF. This chain joins TRBV12-3 or TRBV12-4 and TRBJ1-1; no definite D call. V dropped 1 base and J dropped 0 bases, with 3 bases sitting between them. The CDR3 runs to 13 residues.

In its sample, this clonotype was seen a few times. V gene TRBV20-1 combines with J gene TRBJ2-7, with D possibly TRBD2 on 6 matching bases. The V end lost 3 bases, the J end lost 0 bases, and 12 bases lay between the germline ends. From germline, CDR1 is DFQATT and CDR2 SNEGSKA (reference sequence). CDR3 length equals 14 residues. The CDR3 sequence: CSARVGGLSYEQYF. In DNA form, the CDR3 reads TGCAGTGCTAGGGTCGGGGGTCTCTCCTACGAGCAGTACTTC.

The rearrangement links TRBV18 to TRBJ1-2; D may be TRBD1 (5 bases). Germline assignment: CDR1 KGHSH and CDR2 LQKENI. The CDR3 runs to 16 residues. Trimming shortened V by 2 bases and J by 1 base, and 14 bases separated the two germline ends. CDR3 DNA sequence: TGTGCCAGCTCACCAGGGGCAGGGCAGATTAACTATGGCTACACCTTC. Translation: CASSPGAGQINYGYTF. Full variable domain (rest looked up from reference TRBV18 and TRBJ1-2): NAGVMQNPRHLVRRRGQEARLRCSPMKGHSHVYWYRQLPEEGLKFMVYLQKENIIDESGMPKERFSAEFPKEGPSILRIQQVVRGDSAAYFCASSPGAGQINYGYTFGSGTRLTVV.

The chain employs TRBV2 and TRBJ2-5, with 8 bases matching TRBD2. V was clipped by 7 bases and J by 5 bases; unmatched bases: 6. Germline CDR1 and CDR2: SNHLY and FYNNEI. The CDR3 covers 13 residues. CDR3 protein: CASKRGGRETQYF. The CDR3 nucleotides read TGTGCCAGCAAACGGGGGGGCAGGGAGACCCAGTACTTC.

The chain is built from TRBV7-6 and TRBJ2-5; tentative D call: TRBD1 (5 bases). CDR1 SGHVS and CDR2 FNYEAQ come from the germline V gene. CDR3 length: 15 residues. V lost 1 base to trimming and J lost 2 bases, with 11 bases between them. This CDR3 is CASSLGGPGQETQYF. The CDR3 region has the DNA TGTGCCAGCAGCTTAGGGGGCCCAGGGCAAGAGACCCAGTACTTC. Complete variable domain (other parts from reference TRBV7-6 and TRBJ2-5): GAGVSQSPRYKVTKRGQDVALRCDPISGHVSLYWYRQALGQGPEFLTYFNYEAQQDKSGLPNDRFSAERPEGSISTLTIQRTEQRDSAMYRCASSLGGPGQETQYFGPGTRLLVL.

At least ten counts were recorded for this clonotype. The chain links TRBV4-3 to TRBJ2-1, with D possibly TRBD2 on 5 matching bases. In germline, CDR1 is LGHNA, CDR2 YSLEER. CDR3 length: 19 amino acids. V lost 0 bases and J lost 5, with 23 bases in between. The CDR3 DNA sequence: TGCGCCAGCAGCCAAGATCTGGGTGTTGCAGGACGAGGGAACAATGAGCAGTTCTTC. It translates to CASSQDLGVAGRGNNEQFF.

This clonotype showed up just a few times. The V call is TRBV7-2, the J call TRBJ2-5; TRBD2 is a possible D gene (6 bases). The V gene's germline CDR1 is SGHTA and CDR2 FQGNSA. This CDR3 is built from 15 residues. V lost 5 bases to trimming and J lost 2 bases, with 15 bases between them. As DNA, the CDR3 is TGTGCCAGCAGCCGTACTTACGGGGGACAAGAGACCCAGTACTTC. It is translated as CASSRTYGGQETQYF.

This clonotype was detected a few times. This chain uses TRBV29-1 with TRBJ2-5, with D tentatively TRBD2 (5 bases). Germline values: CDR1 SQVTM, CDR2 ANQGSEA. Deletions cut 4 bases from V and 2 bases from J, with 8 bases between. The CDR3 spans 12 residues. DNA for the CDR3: TGCAGCGTTGCCGGGGATCAAGAGACCCAGTACTTC. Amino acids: CSVAGDQETQYF.

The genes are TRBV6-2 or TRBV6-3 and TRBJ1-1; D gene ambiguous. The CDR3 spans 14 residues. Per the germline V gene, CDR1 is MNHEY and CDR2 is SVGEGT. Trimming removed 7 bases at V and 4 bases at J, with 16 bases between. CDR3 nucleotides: TGTGCCAGCATGGACGGTACCGTGGGCACTGAAGCTTTCTTT. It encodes CASMDGTVGTEAFF.

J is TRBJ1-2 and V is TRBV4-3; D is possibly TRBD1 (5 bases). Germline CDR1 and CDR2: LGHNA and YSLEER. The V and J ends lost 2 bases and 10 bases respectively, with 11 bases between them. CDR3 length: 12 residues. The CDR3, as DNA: TGCGCCAGCAGCCAATATGGGGGAATCTACACCTTC. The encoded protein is CASSQYGGIYTF.

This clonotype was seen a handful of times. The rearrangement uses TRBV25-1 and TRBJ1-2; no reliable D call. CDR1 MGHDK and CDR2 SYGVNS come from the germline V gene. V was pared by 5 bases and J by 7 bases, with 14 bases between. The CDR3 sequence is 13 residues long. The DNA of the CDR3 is TGTGCCAGCAGTTATACTAAATGGAGTGGCTACACCTTC. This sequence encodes CASSYTKWSGYTF.

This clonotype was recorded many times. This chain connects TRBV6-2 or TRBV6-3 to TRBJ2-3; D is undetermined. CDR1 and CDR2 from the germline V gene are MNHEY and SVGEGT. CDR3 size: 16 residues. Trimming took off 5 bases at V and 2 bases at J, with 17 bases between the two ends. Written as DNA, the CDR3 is TGTGCCAGCAGTCGCCCGACGGCGACGGTCACAGATACGCAGTATTTT. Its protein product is CASSRPTATVTDTQYF.